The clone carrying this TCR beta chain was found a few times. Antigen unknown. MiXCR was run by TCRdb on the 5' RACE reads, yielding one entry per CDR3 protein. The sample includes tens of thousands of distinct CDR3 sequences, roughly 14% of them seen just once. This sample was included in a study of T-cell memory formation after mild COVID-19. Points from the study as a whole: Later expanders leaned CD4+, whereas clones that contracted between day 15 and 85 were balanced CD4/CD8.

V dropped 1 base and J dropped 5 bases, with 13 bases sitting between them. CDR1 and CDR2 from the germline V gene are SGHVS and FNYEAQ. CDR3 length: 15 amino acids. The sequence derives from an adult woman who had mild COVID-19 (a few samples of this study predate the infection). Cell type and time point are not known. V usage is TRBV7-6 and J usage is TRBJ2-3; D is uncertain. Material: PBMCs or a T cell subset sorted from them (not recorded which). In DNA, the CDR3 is TGTGCCAGCAGCTTAGGACGTGCCCGCTTAGATACGCAGTATTTT. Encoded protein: CASSLGRARLDTQYF.